This TCR beta chain was sequenced during a study of cytomegalovirus exposure and HLA in healthy donors. Background on the study: The approximately 110 validation repertoires used a platform that matched the one used for the 666 first-cohort repertoires, as a later analysis reported.

Sequencing was performed with immunoSEQ multiplex PCR; in TCRdb, only in-frame clones are kept and a portion is missing. Here the sample spans about 150,000 clones, 86% being singletons. The TCR was taken from a man aged 18 to 35 in good health and CMV-seropositive. Sequencing input: PBMCs.

This CDR3 is CASSVGVSGSYEQYF. The CDR3 DNA sequence: TGTGCCAGCAGCGTAGGTGTTAGCGGCTCCTACGAGCAGTACTTC. The V and J genes are TRBV9 and TRBJ2-7; D might be TRBD2 (6 bases). V was shortened by 0 bases and J by 0 bases, with 10 bases between the two germline ends. The CDR3 has 15 amino acids. Per germline, CDR1 SGDLS and CDR2 YYNGEE.